This T cell receptor beta chain was retrieved from a study of human T cells and chemical hapten exposure. The wider study: Throughout the roughly 26-week study, diphenylcyclopropenone was applied weekly to the patients' scalps. Study-wide results and limits: The donors suffered from alopecia, so their immune response may not match that of healthy people. Counts of TCRs above 1 in 1000 frequency stayed unchanged with DPC sensitization.

This clonotype was counted many times. Its antigen is unidentified. As to time point: patch test 3, about 24 weeks after DPC sensitization. Treatment reported: therapeutic diphenylcyclopropenone sensitization with weekly scalp DPC. Germline CDR1 MNHEY, CDR2 SMNVEV (reference sequence). The CDR3 is 13 residues long. Trimming took 0 bases from V and 14 from J, leaving 15 bases between them. The library labeled individual cDNA molecules by adding unique molecular identifiers to them. In TCRdb, the RACE reads were re-called with MiXCR into one record per CDR3 protein. The sample yields 95,000 to 150,000 distinct CDR3 sequences, 10% to 12% seen once.

The genes are TRBV27 and TRBJ2-3; TRBD2 might be the D (5 bases). This receptor was obtained from a woman aged 50 to 60 with alopecia areata. Some clones in this sample may be carry-over from other donors' samples. The starting material was whole blood, obtained in connection with sensitization to the hapten diphenylcyclopropenone (DPC). This chain's CDR3 is CASSLSGRAVWYF. The CDR3 DNA is TGTGCCAGCAGTTTATCAGGGCGGGCGGTTTGGTATTTT.